This is a list of T cell receptor beta chains from one sample in a study of blood T cell repertoires in COVID-19. The protocol was immunoSEQ multiplex PCR, while the TCRdb copy is restricted to in-frame clones and leaves out a portion. The profile shows 90,000 to 120,000 clones, about 89% of them singletons. The sample was peripheral blood. All receptors derive from a man between 60 and 75 years old with acute or convalescent COVID-19. CDR3s include the opening cysteine and the closing phenylalanine or tryptophan. The order of the fields is J gene, V gene, D gene, clone size, CDR3 DNA, CDR3 protein. A D gene is named only where the DNA matches it firmly. Rows give clone size only sometimes, using once, few, many, or a class for an expanded clone.

TRBJ1-5,TRBV12-3/TRBV12-4,NA,NA,TGTGCCAGCAGTTTGGCAGATCCCACGCCCCAGCATTTT,CASSLADPTPQHF
TRBJ2-1,TRBV7-2,NA,NA,TGTGCCAGCAGCTTAGAAGGGTCCCGGGGAACTAAGAATGAGCAGTTCTTC,CASSLEGSRGTKNEQFF
TRBJ1-2,TRBV27,TRBD1,once,TGTGCCAGCAGAATGGACAGGGGGCCAAACTATGGCTACACCTTC,CASRMDRGPNYGYTF
TRBJ2-2,TRBV5-4,TRBD2,once,TGTGCCAGCAGCCTGGGACTAGCTTCAACCGGGGAGCTGTTTTTT,CASSLGLASTGELFF
TRBJ1-1,TRBV2,NA,NA,TGTGCCAGCAGTGAACACCCGTGGGCCTTGAACACTGAAGCTTTCTTT,CASSEHPWALNTEAFF
TRBJ1-5,TRBV13,TRBD1,NA,TGTGCCAGCAGCTCGGACAGGGAGAGGCAGCCCCAGCATTTT,CASSSDRERQPQHF
TRBJ2-1,TRBV7-7,TRBD1,NA,TGTGCTAGCAGCCCAGACAGGGCGGGTGAGCAGTTCTTC,CASSPDRAGEQFF
TRBJ2-3,TRBV29-1,NA,few,TGCAGCGTTGCGGGCCCGGACAGACTGAAATATACGCAGTATTTT,CSVAGPDRLKYTQYF
TRBJ2-3,TRBV18,TRBD2,NA,TGTGCCAGCACGGGGACTAGCGTCTCTAGCACAGATACGCAGTATTTT,CASTGTSVSSTDTQYF
TRBJ1-2,TRBV7-8,NA,NA,TGTGCCAGCAGCTTAGCGCTAACAGGATATGGCTACACCTTC,CASSLALTGYGYTF
TRBJ1-2,TRBV19,TRBD1,few,TGTGCCAGTAGTAAAGGGGGCGCGGGTCATGGCTACACCTTC,CASSKGGAGHGYTF
TRBJ2-5,TRBV5-1,TRBD1,few,TGCGCCAGCAGGGGAACAGGGGCGGAGACCCAGTACTTC,CASRGTGAETQYF
TRBJ2-3,TRBV7-9,TRBD2,NA,TGTGCCAGCAGCTTAGGGCTAGCGGGAGGGCCTATAGATACGCAGTATTTT,CASSLGLAGGPIDTQYF
TRBJ1-5,TRBV19,TRBD1,NA,TGTGCCAGTAGTACCGGGACAGGGTATCAGCCCCAGCATTTT,CASSTGTGYQPQHF
TRBJ2-3,TRBV3-1/TRBV3-2,TRBD2,NA,TGTGCCAGCAGCCACGGGGGGGGCACAGATACGCAGTATTTT,CASSHGGGTDTQYF
TRBJ1-1,TRBV3-1/TRBV3-2,NA,NA,TGTGCCAGCAGCCAAGATTTTGGCGGAATTTCCCCCGCTTTCTTT,CASSQDFGGISPAFF
TRBJ2-4,TRBV7-2,NA,NA,TGTGCCAGCAGCTCAGGGTGGAAAAACATTCAGTACTTC,CASSSGWKNIQYF
TRBJ1-1,TRBV9,TRBD1,NA,TGTGCCAGCAGCGTAAGCGGACAGGTCACTGAAGCTTTCTTT,CASSVSGQVTEAFF
TRBJ2-3,TRBV7-2,NA,NA,TGTGCCAGCAGCAAGACAGGGGCGGGGAGGGACGGTACGCAGTATTTT,CASSKTGAGRDGTQYF
TRBJ2-3,TRBV5-5,TRBD2,few,TGTGCCAGCAGCTTGGTACTAGCGGGAAGCACAGATACGCAGTATTTT,CASSLVLAGSTDTQYF